This T cell receptor (beta chain) appears in the sequencing data of a study of shared clonotypes between healthy human individuals. CDR3 length equals 11 residues. CDR1 is LGHNA and CDR2 is YNFKEQ in the germline V gene. V lost 4 bases and J 7 bases, leaving 8 bases between the germline ends. Produced via immunoSEQ multiplex PCR; TCRdb's table is partial and in-frame only. The sample lists roughly 2.4 million clones, approximately 96% occurring once. The sample consisted of naive CD4+ T cells sorted from blood. Regarding subset: CD45RA+ positively selected. This TCR was sampled from a man between 18 and 35 years old in good health. The chain links TRBV4-2 to TRBJ2-7; no definite D call. The CDR3 sequence is CASSLDGEQYF. The CDR3 DNA reads as TGTGCCAGCAGCCTAGATGGGGAGCAGTACTTC.